This T cell receptor (beta chain) was recorded in a study of T cell repertoires in cytomegalovirus infection. Notes on this clonotype: Its antigen remains unknown.

Via MiXCR, TCRdb re-called the reads, giving one row per CDR3 protein. Of 200,000 to 250,000 distinct CDR3 sequences in the sample, 35% to 40% were seen once. Between the trimmed V and J ends, which lost 6 bases and 6 bases, there was a span of 9 bases. CDR3 size: 12 residues. The starting material was CD8+ T cells from cultured PBMCs, obtained from culture after CMV antigen stimulation. This clonotype was obtained from a human donor in good health (CMV status not recorded). Some clones in this sample may be carry-over from other donors' samples. V and J are TRBV12-3 or TRBV12-4 and TRBJ2-1; D remains ambiguous. CDR3 residues: CASRLGGNEQFF. The CDR3 DNA is TGTGCCAGCAGGCTAGGTGGCAATGAGCAGTTCTTC.